The 17 T cell receptor beta chains presented below share a single source sample, sequenced in a study of control samples from healthy donors and cancer patients. Produced via immunoSEQ multiplex PCR; TCRdb's table is partial and in-frame only. The sample yields about 120,000 clones, 80% to 95% seen once. Material: blood. The receptor source for this set is a middle-aged man in good health.

This chain uses TRBV5-1 with TRBJ2-7; 9 nucleotides line up with TRBD1. The CDR3 extends over 16 amino acids. J lost 9 bases, V lost 0 bases, and 13 bases had no gene match. Germline V lookup: CDR1 SGHRS, CDR2 YFSETQ. CDR3 residues: CASSLDPGTGPVGQYF. CDR3 coding DNA: TGCGCCAGCAGCTTGGATCCCGGGACAGGGCCTGTTGGGCAGTACTTC.

This clone was detected only once. The chain uses TRBV2 and TRBJ2-1; maybe TRBD1 (6 bases). The CDR3 totals 13 residues. Germline assignment: CDR1 SNHLY and CDR2 FYNNEI. With 7 bases removed from V and 5 bases from J, the gap between germline ends came to 12 bases. CDR3 region: CASNGDTNNEQFF. The CDR3 coding sequence is TGTGCCAGCAACGGGGACACCAACAATGAGCAGTTCTTC.

This sequence joins TRBV9 and TRBJ2-1, with D perhaps matching TRBD2 (6 bases). The ends were cut back, 4 bases at V and 4 bases at J, with 15 bases in the middle. The CDR3 length is 15 residues. CDR1 and CDR2 from the germline V gene are SGDLS and YYNGEE. CDR3 nucleotides: TGTGCCAGCAGCTATAGCGGAGATTATTACAATGAGCAGTTCTTC. This encodes CASSYSGDYYNEQFF.

The V gene is TRBV11-2, the J gene TRBJ1-3, with no clear D. The V gene lost 4 bases and the J gene lost 8 bases, with 18 bases spanning the gap. Germline assignment: CDR1 SGHAT and CDR2 FQNNGV. The CDR3 contains 15 residues. CDR3 in DNA: TGTGCCAGCAGCTCCCTCGGCAGGAGAGTGGACACCATATATTTT. This encodes CASSSLGRRVDTIYF.

In DNA, the CDR3 is TGCGCCAGCAGTGAAGGGTACAGGGTAGACGGGACCGGGGAGCTGTTTTTT. This translates into CASSEGYRVDGTGELFF. This rearrangement joins TRBV10-1 to TRBJ2-2; D perhaps matches TRBD1 (6 bases). CDR3 length: 17 amino acids. The V gene lost 3 bases and the J gene lost 5 bases, with 19 bases spanning the gap. The germline V gene has CDR1 WNHNN and CDR2 SYGVQD (reference sequence).

The chain recombines TRBV12-3 or TRBV12-4 with TRBJ1-2, with D uncertain. V lost 2 bases and J lost 8, with 9 bases in between. The CDR3 is 12 amino acids. The CDR3 region has the DNA TGTGCCAGCAGTTTAAGGGCGGCCGGCTACACCTTC. Its translation: CASSLRAAGYTF.

This chain joins TRBV24-1 and TRBJ1-1; D is perhaps TRBD1 (6 bases). Germline CDR1 reads KGHDR; CDR2 reads SFDVKD. There are 14 residues in the CDR3. Trimming cost V 3 bases and J 3 bases, with 10 bases left between them. The CDR3, as DNA: TGTGCCACCAGTGATCTACAGGGTGACACTGAAGCTTTCTTT. As protein: CATSDLQGDTEAFF.

The chain couples TRBV9 to TRBJ1-6; D gene uncertain. CDR3 length: 14 amino acids. Germline V gene sequence: CDR1 SGDLS, CDR2 YYNGEE. Between the trimmed V and J ends, which lost 0 bases and 7 bases, there was a span of 8 bases. The CDR3 nucleotides are TGTGCCAGCAGCGTAGGGATTTCGAATTCACCCCTCCACTTT. Translation gives CASSVGISNSPLHF.

The CDR3 bases are TGTGCCAGCAGCTGGAGTAATCAGCCCCAGCATTTT. Translated: CASSWSNQPQHF. This chain joins TRBV7-9 and TRBJ1-5; D unclear. There are 12 residues in the CDR3. Germline V gene lookup returns CDR1 SEHNR and CDR2 FQNEAQ (reference sequence). Trimming took 4 bases from V and 4 from J, leaving 5 bases between them.

This clone has only a few counts. The chain couples TRBV27 to TRBJ2-6; 11 nucleotides line up with TRBD1. The ends lost 5 bases at V and 4 bases at J; junction bases unmatched: 7. CDR1 and CDR2 from the germline V gene are MNHEY and SMNVEV (reference sequence). This CDR3 is built from 17 residues. The CDR3 nucleotides are TGTGCCAGCAGTCCCGGGACAGGGGGTCCCGGGGCCAACGTCCTGACTTTC. The encoded protein is CASSPGTGGPGANVLTF.

The chain has TRBV19 and TRBJ1-5; D call uncertain. Germline CDR1 LNHDA, CDR2 SQIVND (reference sequence). Trimming shortened V by 5 bases and J by 0 bases, and 14 bases separated the two germline ends. CDR3 size: 16 residues. Written as DNA, the CDR3 is TGTGCCAGTAGTGCCTTGAGAGAGTATAGCAATCAGCCCCAGCATTTT. This gives the protein CASSALREYSNQPQHF. The complete variable domain, with remaining parts taken from reference TRBV19 and TRBJ1-5, reads DGGITQSPKYLFRKEGQNVTLSCEQNLNHDAMYWYRQDPGQGLRLIYYSQIVNDFQKGDIAEGYSVSREKKESFPLTVTSAQKNPTAFYLCASSALREYSNQPQHFGDGTRLSIL.

The chain recombines TRBV12-3 or TRBV12-4 with TRBJ2-7; D ambiguous. The CDR3 extends over 12 amino acids. V was shortened by 3 bases and J by 3 bases, with 6 bases between the two germline ends. The CDR3 nucleotides read TGTGCCAGCAGTTTCGCAGGCTACGAGCAGTACTTC. Its translation: CASSFAGYEQYF.

V gene TRBV2 combines with J gene TRBJ1-5, with D perhaps TRBD1 (5 bases). The CDR3 loop spans 13 amino acids. In germline, CDR1 is SNHLY, CDR2 FYNNEI. Deletions cut 6 bases from V and 5 bases from J, with 11 bases between. CDR3 sequence (DNA): TGTGCCAGCAGGGGCCCGGGGGATCAGCCCCAGCATTTT. Translating gives CASRGPGDQPQHF.

The chain recombines TRBV2 with TRBJ2-3; 9 nucleotides line up with TRBD1. This CDR3 is built from 14 residues. Germline V gives CDR1 SNHLY, CDR2 FYNNEI. The V and J ends lost 6 bases and 1 base, in that order; junction bases with no gene match: 2. The CDR3: CASSRDRGTDTQYF. The DNA for the CDR3 is TGTGCCAGCAGCCGGGACAGGGGCACAGATACGCAGTATTTT.

This clone occurred once. This rearrangement joins TRBV11-2 to TRBJ2-5; D may be TRBD1 or TRBD2 (5 bases each). The CDR3 runs 14 residues. V was cut by 8 bases and J by 5 bases, with 18 bases left in between. CDR1 and CDR2 (germline): SGHAT, FQNNGV. CDR3 amino acids: CASGGGLSGETQYF. The CDR3 nucleotides are TGTGCCAGCGGGGGTGGACTCTCAGGGGAGACCCAGTACTTC.

The chain combines TRBV30 with TRBJ2-7, with D possibly being TRBD1 (6 bases). Germline V gene data show CDR1 as GTSNPN and CDR2 as SVGIG (reference sequence). CDR3 length: 15 amino acids. V dropped 2 bases and J dropped 2 bases, with 16 bases sitting between them. For the CDR3, the DNA is TGTGCCTGGAGTAGAACAGGGATCGGGACCTACGAGCAGTACTTC. It codes for CAWSRTGIGTYEQYF.

The rearrangement joins TRBV6-2 or TRBV6-3 to TRBJ1-2, with D maybe TRBD1 (6 bases). Between the trimmed V and J ends, which lost 6 bases and 5 bases, there was a span of 22 bases. CDR1 MNHEY and CDR2 SVGEGT come from the germline V gene. The length of the CDR3 is 16 residues. The CDR3 DNA sequence: TGTGCCAGCAGGTACCTCGCGGGACACTCCAAATATGGCTACACCTTC. As protein: CASRYLAGHSKYGYTF.